This T cell receptor (beta chain) was sequenced in a study of blood T cells in healthy people across ages. Broader study findings: Percentage of naive T cells showed a strong correlation with TCR beta diversity. There were more naive CD4+ cells and higher diversity in long-lived donors than in aged donors.

This clonotype turned up a few times. Its antigen is not known. The CDR3 is made up of 12 amino acids. CDR1 is SEHNR and CDR2 is FQNEAQ in the germline V gene (reference sequence). Trimming removed 4 bases at V and 7 bases at J, with 10 bases between. Primed by a sample-barcoded 5' primer and a J-beta primer mix, a second PCR proceeded for roughly 6 to 12 cycles. Every individual sample yielded 2.5 million or more paired-end reads (each containing CDR3). TCRdb fed the 5' RACE reads into MiXCR, producing one record per CDR3 protein. The sample has about 650,000 distinct CDR3 sequences; roughly 32% are singletons.

The V gene is TRBV7-9, the J gene TRBJ1-2; D perhaps matches TRBD1 (6 bases). This receptor was taken from a woman aged 80 or older in good health. Material for sequencing was blood. CDR3 nucleotide sequence: TGTGCCAGCAGCTACAGGGAATTTGGCTACACCTTC. This gives the protein CASSYREFGYTF.